Given below is one T cell receptor beta chain in context. Sequenced by immunoSEQ multiplex PCR; TCRdb stores in-frame clones only, minus some. Counted here are approximately 46,000 clones, 85% to 90% occurring once; the ten biggest clones make up under 6.5%. The length of the CDR3 is 14 residues. CDR1 ENHRY and CDR2 SYGVKD come from the germline V gene. The junction had 7 bases not matched to a gene; V was cut back by 8 bases and J by 2 bases. These data come from a study of T cell changes during pregnancy in multiple sclerosis. Source: peripheral blood, taken after pregnancy. The clonotype was recovered from a female donor in good health, enrolled as a control in a pregnancy study. This chain connects TRBV10-3 to TRBJ2-7; 9 bases match TRBD1. CDR3 sequence: CAILSDRGAYEQYF. CDR3 DNA sequence: TGTGCCATCTTATCTGACAGGGGGGCCTACGAGCAGTACTTC.